This T cell receptor beta chain was recovered during a study of OX40 agonist ivuxolimab in advanced cancers. Background on the study: Over 30% of patients had received prior checkpoint inhibitor therapy. Three partial responders included one hepatocellular carcinoma patient and two cutaneous melanoma patients.

This clone was observed a handful of times. The antigen is not known. CDR3 length: 11 residues. Deletions cut 1 base from V and 7 bases from J, with 4 bases between. Germline CDR1 and CDR2: ENHRY and SYGVKD. Assay: immunoSEQ multiplex PCR; the TCRdb copy retains only in-frame clones and omits some. This sample has 95,000 to 150,000 clones, with around 93% found just once. Broader study findings: Compared with CD4+, CD8+ T cells on average had more expanded clones.

The J gene is TRBJ1-1, the V gene TRBV10-3; unclear D gene. Sequenced here: CD4+ or CD8+ T cells sorted from blood, sampled in a trial of the OX40 agonist ivuxolimab. This clonotype was obtained from an adult with an advanced solid tumor such as melanoma, head and neck, liver or kidney cancer. CDR3 protein: CAISEYNEAFF. CDR3 bases: TGTGCCATCAGTGAGTATAATGAAGCTTTCTTT.